The rows below give T cell receptor beta chains drawn from one sample of a study of metastatic and nonmetastatic thyroid tumors. From the PCR reads, TCRdb re-called clones with MiXCR. The table includes some 35,000 clones, around 27% detected once. Sequenced sample: blood. The receptor source for this set is a male donor with papillary thyroid cancer or a benign thyroid nodule (not recorded which). Some clones in this sample may be carry-over from other donors' samples. Both conserved end residues are part of each CDR3. Each record gives: D gene, J gene, clone size, V gene, CDR3 DNA, CDR3 protein. D genes are given only for firm matches. Clone size is stated in some rows and not others, as once, few, many or a class when expanded.

- | TRBJ2-2 | few | TRBV28 | TGTGCCAGCACCGACCCCCCCGGGGAGCTGTTTTTT | CASTDPPGELFF
- | TRBJ1-1 | few | TRBV5-1 | TGCGCCAGCAGCTTGGCCGAGGCTCCCGGGGAAGCTTTCTTT | CASSLAEAPGEAFF
- | TRBJ1-2 | - | TRBV5-1 | TGCGCCAGCAGCTTGGCGGGGGCTTTAGACTATGGCTACACCTTC | CASSLAGALDYGYTF
TRBD2 | TRBJ2-7 | - | TRBV30 | TGTGCCTGGAGTCCAGCGGGATCCTCCTACGAGCAGTACTTC | CAWSPAGSSYEQYF
TRBD2 | TRBJ2-7 | - | TRBV20-1 | TGCAGTGCTACGGGGGGGGCTACGGTATCCTACGAGCAGTACTTC | CSATGGATVSYEQYF
- | TRBJ1-1 | - | TRBV19 | TGTGCCAGTAAGTGGTCCATGAACACTGAAGCTTTCTTT | CASKWSMNTEAFF
- | TRBJ2-3 | - | TRBV6-4 | TGTGCCAGCAGTGATCGGGAGCAAGATACGCAGTATTTT | CASSDREQDTQYF
- | TRBJ2-7 | - | TRBV7-2 | TGTGCCAGCAGCTTAGGACTCTCCCCCTACGAGCAGTACTTC | CASSLGLSPYEQYF
- | TRBJ1-2 | few | TRBV28 | TGTGCCAGCAGCGGGGGGCAATATGGCTACACCTTC | CASSGGQYGYTF
TRBD1 | TRBJ2-2 | - | TRBV20-1 | TGCAGTGCTAGATCCAGGGGACAGGTTGGCACCGGGGAGCTGTTTTTT | CSARSRGQVGTGELFF
- | TRBJ1-1 | many | TRBV19 | TGTGCCAGTAATCGTCCGGGATACTTAAACACTGAAGCTTTCTTT | CASNRPGYLNTEAFF
- | TRBJ1-6 | few | TRBV5-1 | TGCGCCAGCAGCTTGACGGATAATTCACCCCTCCACTTT | CASSLTDNSPLHF
- | TRBJ1-3 | - | TRBV2 | TGTGCCAGCCGGGAACCCGCTGGAAACACCATATATTTT | CASREPAGNTIYF
- | TRBJ2-1 | medium-sized | TRBV9 | TGTGCCAGCAGCGTAGGTTTTAACTTGAACAATGAGCAGTTCTTC | CASSVGFNLNNEQFF
TRBD2 | TRBJ2-7 | - | TRBV25-1 | TGTGCCAGCAGTTTCCTCGGCGGCGGGGGGCGAGACGAGCAGTACTTC | CASSFLGGGGRDEQYF
- | TRBJ1-5 | medium-sized | TRBV6-1 | TGTGCCAGCAGTATCGTTAAGGGGCATGATCAGCCCCAGCATTTT | CASSIVKGHDQPQHF
TRBD1 | TRBJ1-6 | - | TRBV12-3/TRBV12-4 | TGTGCCAGCAGAGTCGGAGGGGGCAATTCACCCCTCCACTTT | CASRVGGGNSPLHF
- | TRBJ2-2 | - | TRBV18 | TGTGCCAGCTCACCACCAAACCTAGGAAGCGGGGAGCTGTTTTTT | CASSPPNLGSGELFF
- | TRBJ1-3 | - | TRBV20-1 | TGCAGTGCTAAAACCGACAGTTCTGGAAACACCATATATTTT | CSAKTDSSGNTIYF
TRBD2 | TRBJ2-5 | few | TRBV6-2/TRBV6-3 | TGTGCCAGCAGTTACACTGATCCTAGCGGGGCTCTTCAAGAGACCCAGTACTTC | CASSYTDPSGALQETQYF
TRBD1 | TRBJ1-3 | many | TRBV18 | TGTGCCAGCTCGCCGACAGGGGCTGGAAACACCATATATTTT | CASSPTGAGNTIYF
- | TRBJ2-7 | few | TRBV7-2 | TGTGCCAGCAGCCGACCCGGATACGAGCAGTACTTC | CASSRPGYEQYF
TRBD1 | TRBJ2-3 | - | TRBV20-1 | TGCAGTGCTAGAGGGACAGGGAGGAGCACAGATACGCAGTATTTT | CSARGTGRSTDTQYF
- | TRBJ1-1 | few | TRBV12-3/TRBV12-4 | TGTGCCAGCATCCGGACCTCTGAAGCTTTCTTT | CASIRTSEAFF
TRBD1 | TRBJ1-5 | medium-sized | TRBV20-1 | TGCAGTGCTGAGACCGGGACAGTTAGCAATCAGCCCCAGCATTTT | CSAETGTVSNQPQHF
TRBD2 | TRBJ2-1 | - | TRBV20-1 | TGCAGTGCTAGAGGGACTAGCGGGAGGGCCCAGAATGAGCAGTTCTTC | CSARGTSGRAQNEQFF
TRBD2 | TRBJ2-5 | - | TRBV11-2 | TGTGCCAGCAGCTCGACTAGCGGGAGGGCCCGGGAGACCCAGTACTTC | CASSSTSGRARETQYF
- | TRBJ2-7 | - | TRBV18 | TGTGCCAGCTCAAGTCGGACCCAAAACTACTACGAGCAGTACTTC | CASSSRTQNYYEQYF
- | TRBJ1-1 | - | TRBV20-1 | TGCAGTGCTTGGGCGACGAACACTGAAGCTTTCTTT | CSAWATNTEAFF
- | TRBJ2-7 | few | TRBV11-2 | TGTGCCAGCAGCTTACTAGGGCCGAACGAGCAGTACTTC | CASSLLGPNEQYF
TRBD2 | TRBJ2-1 | - | TRBV27 | TGTGCCTGTTCGAGGGGGACTAGATCCTACAATGAGCAGTTCTTC | CACSRGTRSYNEQFF
TRBD2 | TRBJ2-1 | few | TRBV12-5 | TGTGCTAGTGGTTTGGTACCTGCGGGAGGGCCGAATGAGCAGTTCTTC | CASGLVPAGGPNEQFF
TRBD1 | TRBJ1-1 | medium-sized | TRBV7-2 | TGTGCCAGCAGCTTAGCCAAACCCCGGGACAGGGGGTTTCTGGCTTTCTTT | CASSLAKPRDRGFLAFF